Below, 3 T cell receptor beta chains from the same sample are listed, as sequenced in a study of T cells in Graves' hyperthyroidism and ophthalmopathy (dated by TCRdb to about 2019). The library was made by multiplex PCR. The run used an Illumina HiSeq 2000. Amplification of TCR beta CDR3 regions was carried out from RNA transcripts. The TCR CDR3 was subjected to a first round of RT-PCR using the HTBI primer set and the Qiagen OneStep RT-PCR kit. TCRdb ran its own pipeline on the public reads, namely fastp trimming at Q25 and MiXCR clone calling, and kept in-frame beta chains. CDR3 protein sequences are deduplicated, and each keeps its most common genes and DNA. The table for this sample lists about 570,000 distinct CDR3 sequences; about half of them were counted only once. 19% of the sample is in the top ten clones. Sequencing was done on a sample of peripheral blood or thyroid tissue (not recorded which). These receptor sequences come from an adult woman with Graves' disease, either hyperthyroidism or ophthalmopathy (not recorded which).

As concerns this clonotype: The conserved phenylalanine or tryptophan is not found at the CDR3 terminus, so this likely reflects a read error. No DNA is shown, since the ends of the CDR3 on it are uncertain; the CDR3 is the one TCRdb lists. The chain is built from TRBV5-1 and TRBJ1-6. The CDR3 is 8 residues long, ends included. The germline gives CDR1 SGHRS, CDR2 YFSETQ. This chain's CDR3 is CASSPPPP.

This clonotype was detected only once. The chain uses TRBV12-3 or TRBV12-4 and TRBJ2-4; 9 bases match TRBD2. The J call may be incorrect, as the DNA end agrees better with TRBJ2-7. CDR3 length: 14 amino acids. In DNA form, the CDR3 reads TGTGCCAGCAGTTACGGGCTAGCGGGAAGCGAGCAGTACTTC. Encoded protein: CASSYGLAGSEQYF.

This clonotype was counted ten times or more. The chain couples TRBV20-1 to TRBJ1-2, with a possible D match to TRBD1 (6 bases). The V and J ends lost 3 bases and 6 bases respectively, with 14 bases between them. CDR1 is DFQATT and CDR2 is SNEGSKA in the germline V gene (reference sequence). The CDR3 is 13 residues long. This CDR3 reads CSASKPQGDGYTF. The CDR3 region has the DNA TGCAGTGCTAGTAAGCCACAGGGAGATGGCTACACCTTC.